A selection of T cell receptor beta chains follows, all from one sample in a study of shared clonotypes between healthy human individuals. Generated by immunoSEQ multiplex PCR, the TCRdb table keeps only in-frame clones and is missing some. The sample shows some 2 million clones, 85% to 95% of them seen only once. Sequencing was performed on naive CD4+ T cells sorted from blood. All receptors derive from a man aged 18-30 years in good health. The CDR3 runs from the conserved cysteine through the conserved F or W. Each record gives: D gene, J gene, V gene, CDR3 DNA, CDR3 protein. A D gene is named only where the DNA matches it firmly.

d_gene: TRBD2; j_gene: TRBJ2-3; v_gene: TRBV10-3; CDR3nt: TGTGCCATCAAACGGACTAGCGGGGGGTCAGGGACAGATACGCAGTATTTT; CDR3aa: CAIKRTSGGSGTDTQYF
d_gene: NA; j_gene: TRBJ2-1; v_gene: TRBV18; CDR3nt: TGTGCCAGCTCTCAGCGACTGGACAATGAGCAGTTCTTC; CDR3aa: CASSQRLDNEQFF
d_gene: NA; j_gene: TRBJ1-5; v_gene: TRBV7-2; CDR3nt: TGTGCCAGCAGCTTACAGGGCAGACAGCCCCAGCATTTT; CDR3aa: CASSLQGRQPQHF
d_gene: TRBD2; j_gene: TRBJ2-5; v_gene: TRBV7-9; CDR3nt: TGTGCCAGCGGACCGGGACTAGCGGGAGTGGAGACCCAGTACTTC; CDR3aa: CASGPGLAGVETQYF
d_gene: NA; j_gene: TRBJ2-7; v_gene: TRBV19; CDR3nt: TGTGCCAGTAGACGGACCGGGACAAGCTCCTACGAGCAGTACTTC; CDR3aa: CASRRTGTSSYEQYF
d_gene: NA; j_gene: TRBJ1-5; v_gene: TRBV19; CDR3nt: TGTGCCAGTAGTATAGTCGTGGATCAGCCCCAGCATTTT; CDR3aa: CASSIVVDQPQHF
d_gene: NA; j_gene: TRBJ1-3; v_gene: TRBV5-8; CDR3nt: TGTGCCAGCAGCTCCGCTAGGGGTTTGTCCATATATTTT; CDR3aa: CASSSARGLSIYF
d_gene: NA; j_gene: TRBJ2-2; v_gene: TRBV2; CDR3nt: TGTGCCAGCAAGCCCGACCCCGGGGAGCTGTTTTTT; CDR3aa: CASKPDPGELFF
d_gene: NA; j_gene: TRBJ2-1; v_gene: TRBV6-5; CDR3nt: TGTGCCAGCAGTAGGGACGGTAATGAGCAGTTCTTC; CDR3aa: CASSRDGNEQFF
d_gene: TRBD1; j_gene: TRBJ1-4; v_gene: TRBV2; CDR3nt: TGTGCCAGCAGGGGACAGGGGGCCACTAATGAAAAACTGTTTTTT; CDR3aa: CASRGQGATNEKLFF